Included here is one T cell receptor (beta chain) sequence, with context. The data were obtained in a study of control samples from healthy donors and cancer patients. In germline, CDR1 is SGHDT, CDR2 YYEEEE. Trimming took 4 bases from V and 1 from J, leaving 6 bases between them. The CDR3 is 13 amino acids. The protocol was immunoSEQ multiplex PCR, while the TCRdb copy is restricted to in-frame clones and leaves out a portion. The table includes 75,000 to 90,000 clones, about nine tenths detected once. Input material: PBMCs. The clonotype was recovered from a woman aged 45-65 years with colorectal cancer. The J gene is TRBJ1-3, the V gene TRBV5-6; no reliable D call. Here the CDR3 reads CASSLGSGNTIYF. In DNA form, the CDR3 reads TGTGCCAGCAGCCTTGGGTCTGGAAACACCATATATTTT.